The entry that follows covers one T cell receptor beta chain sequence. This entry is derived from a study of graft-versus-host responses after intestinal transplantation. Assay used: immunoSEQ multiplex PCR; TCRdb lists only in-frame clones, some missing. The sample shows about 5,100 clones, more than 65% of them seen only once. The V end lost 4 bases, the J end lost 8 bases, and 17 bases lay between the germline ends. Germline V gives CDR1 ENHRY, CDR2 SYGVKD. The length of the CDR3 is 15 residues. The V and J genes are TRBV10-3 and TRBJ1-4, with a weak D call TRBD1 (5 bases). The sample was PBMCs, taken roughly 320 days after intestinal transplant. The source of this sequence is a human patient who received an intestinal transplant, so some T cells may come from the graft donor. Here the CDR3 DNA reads TGTGCCATCAGTGGGGACCCCGCCTCAGGGGAAAAACTGTTTTTT. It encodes CAISGDPASGEKLFF.